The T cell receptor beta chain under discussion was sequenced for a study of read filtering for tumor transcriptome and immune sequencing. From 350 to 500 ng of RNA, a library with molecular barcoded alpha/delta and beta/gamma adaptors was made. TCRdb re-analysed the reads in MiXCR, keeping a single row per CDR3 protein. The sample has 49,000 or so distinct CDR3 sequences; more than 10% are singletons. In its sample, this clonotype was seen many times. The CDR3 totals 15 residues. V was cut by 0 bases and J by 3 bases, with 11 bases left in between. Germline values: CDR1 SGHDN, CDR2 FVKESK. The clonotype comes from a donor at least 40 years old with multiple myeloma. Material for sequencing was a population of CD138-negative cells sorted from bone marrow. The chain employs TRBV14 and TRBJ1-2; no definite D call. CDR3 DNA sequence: TGTGCCAGCAGCCAAGATCTGGGAGTCGACTATGGCTACACCTTC. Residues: CASSQDLGVDYGYTF. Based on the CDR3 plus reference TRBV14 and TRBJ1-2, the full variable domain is EAGVTQFPSHSVIEKGQTVTLRCDPISGHDNLYWYRRVMGKEIKFLLHFVKESKQDESGMPNNRFLAERTGGTYSTLKVQPAELEDSGVYFCASSQDLGVDYGYTFGSGTRLTVV.